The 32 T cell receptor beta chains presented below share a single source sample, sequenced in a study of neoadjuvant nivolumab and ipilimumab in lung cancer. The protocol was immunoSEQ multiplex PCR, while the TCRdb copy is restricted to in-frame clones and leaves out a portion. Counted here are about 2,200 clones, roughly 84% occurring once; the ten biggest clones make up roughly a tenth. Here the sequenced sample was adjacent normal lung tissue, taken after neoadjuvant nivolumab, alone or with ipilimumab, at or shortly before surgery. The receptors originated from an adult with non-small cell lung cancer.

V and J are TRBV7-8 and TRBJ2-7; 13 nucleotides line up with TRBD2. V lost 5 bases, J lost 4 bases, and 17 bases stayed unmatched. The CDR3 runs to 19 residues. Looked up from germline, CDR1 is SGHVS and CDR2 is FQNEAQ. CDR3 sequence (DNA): TGTGCCAGCAGCCCCCATCGCAGGGGACTAGCGGGACGAGCATACGAGCAGTACTTC. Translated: CASSPHRRGLAGRAYEQYF. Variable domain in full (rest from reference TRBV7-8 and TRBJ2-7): GAGVSQSPRYKVAKRGQDVALRCDPISGHVSLFWYQQALGQGPEFLTYFQNEAQLDKSGLPSDRFFAERPEGSVSTLKIQRTQQEDSAVYLCASSPHRRGLAGRAYEQYFGPGTRLTVT.

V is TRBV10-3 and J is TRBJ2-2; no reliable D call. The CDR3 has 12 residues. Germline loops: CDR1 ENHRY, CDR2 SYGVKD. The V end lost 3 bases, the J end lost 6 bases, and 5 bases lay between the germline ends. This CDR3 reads CAISDGPGELFF. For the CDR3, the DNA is TGTGCCATCAGTGACGGGCCCGGGGAGCTGTTTTTT.

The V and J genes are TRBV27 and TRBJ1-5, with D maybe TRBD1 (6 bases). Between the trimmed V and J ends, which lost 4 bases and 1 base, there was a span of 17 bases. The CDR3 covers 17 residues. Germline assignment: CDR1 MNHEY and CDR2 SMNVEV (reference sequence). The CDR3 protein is CASSSTTGRRSNQPQHF. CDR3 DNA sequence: TGTGCCAGCAGTTCAACCACAGGGAGGAGGAGCAATCAGCCCCAGCATTTT.

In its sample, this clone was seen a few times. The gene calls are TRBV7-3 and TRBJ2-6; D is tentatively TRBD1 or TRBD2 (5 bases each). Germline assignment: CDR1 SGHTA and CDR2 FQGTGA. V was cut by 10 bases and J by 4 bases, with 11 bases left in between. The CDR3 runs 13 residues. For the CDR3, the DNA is TGTGCCACCCGGGGACCGGGGGCCAACGTCCTGACTTTC. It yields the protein CATRGPGANVLTF.

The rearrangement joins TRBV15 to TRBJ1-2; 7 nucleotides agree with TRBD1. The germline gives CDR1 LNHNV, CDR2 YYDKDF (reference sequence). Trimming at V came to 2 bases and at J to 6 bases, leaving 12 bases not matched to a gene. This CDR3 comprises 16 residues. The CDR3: CATSRQLTGLRDGYTF. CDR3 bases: TGTGCCACCAGCAGACAATTGACAGGGCTGAGGGATGGCTACACCTTC.

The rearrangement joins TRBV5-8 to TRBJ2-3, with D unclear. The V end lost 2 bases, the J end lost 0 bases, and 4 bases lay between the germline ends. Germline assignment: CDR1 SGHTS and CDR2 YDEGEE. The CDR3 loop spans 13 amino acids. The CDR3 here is CASSFRSTDTQYF. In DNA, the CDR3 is TGTGCCAGCAGCTTCCGAAGCACAGATACGCAGTATTTT.

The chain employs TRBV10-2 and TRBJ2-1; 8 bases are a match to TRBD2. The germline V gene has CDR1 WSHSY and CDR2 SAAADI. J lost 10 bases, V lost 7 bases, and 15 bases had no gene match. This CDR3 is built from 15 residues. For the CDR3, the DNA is TGCGCCAGCATAAGAGCGGGAGCCCGGGCGGGAGAGCAGTTCTTC. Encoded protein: CASIRAGARAGEQFF.

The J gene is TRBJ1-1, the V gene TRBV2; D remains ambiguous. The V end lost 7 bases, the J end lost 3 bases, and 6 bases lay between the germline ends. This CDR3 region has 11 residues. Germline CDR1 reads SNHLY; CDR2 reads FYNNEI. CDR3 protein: CASKQYTEAFF. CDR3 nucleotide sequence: TGTGCCAGCAAGCAGTACACTGAAGCTTTCTTT.

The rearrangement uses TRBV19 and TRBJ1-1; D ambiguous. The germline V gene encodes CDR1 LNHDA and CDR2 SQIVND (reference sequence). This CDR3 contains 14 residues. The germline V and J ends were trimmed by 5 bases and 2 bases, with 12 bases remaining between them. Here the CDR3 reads CASSGWTVNTEAFF. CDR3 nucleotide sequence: TGTGCCAGTAGTGGTTGGACGGTTAACACTGAAGCTTTCTTT. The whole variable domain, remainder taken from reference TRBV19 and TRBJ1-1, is DGGITQSPKYLFRKEGQNVTLSCEQNLNHDAMYWYRQDPGQGLRLIYYSQIVNDFQKGDIAEGYSVSREKKESFPLTVTSAQKNPTAFYLCASSGWTVNTEAFFGQGTRLTVV.

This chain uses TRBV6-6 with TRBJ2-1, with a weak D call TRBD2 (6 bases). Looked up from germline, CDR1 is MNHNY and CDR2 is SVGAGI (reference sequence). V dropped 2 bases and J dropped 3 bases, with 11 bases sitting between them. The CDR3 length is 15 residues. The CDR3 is CASSYGQGGYNEQFF. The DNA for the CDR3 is TGTGCCAGCAGTTACGGCCAGGGAGGCTACAATGAGCAGTTCTTC.

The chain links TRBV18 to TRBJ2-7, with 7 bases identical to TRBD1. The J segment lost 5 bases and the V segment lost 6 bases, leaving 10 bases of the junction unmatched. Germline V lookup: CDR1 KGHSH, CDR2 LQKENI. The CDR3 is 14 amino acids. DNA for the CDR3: TGTGCCAGCTCGCCCAAGACAGGGCTCCACGAGCAGTACTTC. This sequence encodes CASSPKTGLHEQYF.

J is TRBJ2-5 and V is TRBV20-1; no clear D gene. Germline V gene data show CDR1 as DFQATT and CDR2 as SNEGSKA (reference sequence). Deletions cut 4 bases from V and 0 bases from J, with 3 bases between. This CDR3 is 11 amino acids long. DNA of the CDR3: TGCAGTGCTATGTACCAAGAGACCCAGTACTTC. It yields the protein CSAMYQETQYF.

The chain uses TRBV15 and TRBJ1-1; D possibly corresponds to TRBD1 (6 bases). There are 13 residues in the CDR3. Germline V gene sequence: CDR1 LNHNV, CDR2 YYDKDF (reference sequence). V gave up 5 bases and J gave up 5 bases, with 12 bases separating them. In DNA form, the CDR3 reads TGTGCCACCAGCCTTAAGAGGGGGACTGAAGCTTTCTTT. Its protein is CATSLKRGTEAFF.

The CDR3 is CASAPQGPYGYTF. In nucleotides, the CDR3 is TGTGCCAGCGCCCCCCAGGGGCCCTATGGCTACACCTTC. This chain uses TRBV27 with TRBJ1-2; the D gene is possibly TRBD1 (6 bases). The CDR3 is 13 amino acids. Trimming took 8 bases from V and 4 from J, leaving 14 bases between them. Germline lookup yields CDR1 MNHEY and CDR2 SMNVEV (reference sequence).

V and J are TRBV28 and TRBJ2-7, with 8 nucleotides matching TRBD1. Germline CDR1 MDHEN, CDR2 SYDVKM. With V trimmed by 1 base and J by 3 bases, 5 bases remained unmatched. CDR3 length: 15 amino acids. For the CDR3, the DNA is TGTGCCAGCAGTTTATCCGGACAGGGACTCTACGAGCAGTACTTC. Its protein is CASSLSGQGLYEQYF.

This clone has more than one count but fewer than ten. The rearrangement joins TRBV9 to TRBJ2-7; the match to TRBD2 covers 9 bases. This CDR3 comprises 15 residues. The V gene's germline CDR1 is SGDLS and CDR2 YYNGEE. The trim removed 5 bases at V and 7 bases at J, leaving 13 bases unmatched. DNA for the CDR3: TGTGCCAGCAGTGCAAGAGTAGCGGGAGTTTGGGAGCAGTACTTC. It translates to CASSARVAGVWEQYF.

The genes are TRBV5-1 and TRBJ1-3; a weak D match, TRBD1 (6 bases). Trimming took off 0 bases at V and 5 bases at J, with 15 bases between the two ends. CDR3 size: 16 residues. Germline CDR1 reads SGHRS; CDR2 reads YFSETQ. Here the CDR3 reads CASSLDAFRGRNTIYF. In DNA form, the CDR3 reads TGCGCCAGCAGCTTGGATGCTTTCAGGGGAAGAAACACCATATATTTT.

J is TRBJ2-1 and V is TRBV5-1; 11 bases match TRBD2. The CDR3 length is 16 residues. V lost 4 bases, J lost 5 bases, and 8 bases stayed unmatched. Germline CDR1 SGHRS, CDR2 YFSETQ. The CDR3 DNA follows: TGCGCCAGCAGCCCCACGGGACTAGCGGCGAACAATGAGCAGTTCTTC. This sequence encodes CASSPTGLAANNEQFF.

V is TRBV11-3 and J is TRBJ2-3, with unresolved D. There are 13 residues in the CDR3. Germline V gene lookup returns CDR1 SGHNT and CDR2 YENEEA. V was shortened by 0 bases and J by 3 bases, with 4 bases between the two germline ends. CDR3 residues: CASSLDLTDTQYF. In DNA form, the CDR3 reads TGTGCCAGCAGCTTAGATTTGACAGATACGCAGTATTTT.

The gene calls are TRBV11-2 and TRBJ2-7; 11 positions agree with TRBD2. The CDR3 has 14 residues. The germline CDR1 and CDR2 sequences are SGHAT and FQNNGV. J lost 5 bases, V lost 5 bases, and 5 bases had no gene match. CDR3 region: CASSHTSGSHEQYF. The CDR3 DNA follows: TGTGCCAGCAGCCACACTAGCGGGAGTCACGAGCAGTACTTC. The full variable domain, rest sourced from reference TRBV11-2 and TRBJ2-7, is EAGVAQSPRYKIIEKRQSVAFWCNPISGHATLYWYQQILGQGPKLLIQFQNNGVVDDSQLPKDRFSAERLKGVDSTLKIQPAKLEDSAVYLCASSHTSGSHEQYFGPGTRLTVT.

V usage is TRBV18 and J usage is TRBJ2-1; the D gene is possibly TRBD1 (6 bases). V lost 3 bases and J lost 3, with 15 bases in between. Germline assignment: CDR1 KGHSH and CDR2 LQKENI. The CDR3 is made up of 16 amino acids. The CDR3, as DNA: TGTGCCAGCTCACCCTCCAGCAGGGGCGACTACAATGAGCAGTTCTTC. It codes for CASSPSSRGDYNEQFF.

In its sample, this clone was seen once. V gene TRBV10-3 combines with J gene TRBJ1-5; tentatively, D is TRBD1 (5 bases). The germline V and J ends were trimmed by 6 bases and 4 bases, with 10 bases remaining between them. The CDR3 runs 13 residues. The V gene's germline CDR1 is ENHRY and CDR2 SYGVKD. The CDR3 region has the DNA TGTGCCATCAGAGACAGCCAGAATCAGCCCCAGCATTTT. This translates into CAIRDSQNQPQHF.

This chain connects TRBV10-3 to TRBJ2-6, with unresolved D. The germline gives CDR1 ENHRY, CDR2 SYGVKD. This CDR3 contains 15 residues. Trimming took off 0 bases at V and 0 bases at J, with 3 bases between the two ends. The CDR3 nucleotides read TGTGCCATCAGTGAGTCAGACTCTGGGGCCAACGTCCTGACTTTC. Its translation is CAISESDSGANVLTF.

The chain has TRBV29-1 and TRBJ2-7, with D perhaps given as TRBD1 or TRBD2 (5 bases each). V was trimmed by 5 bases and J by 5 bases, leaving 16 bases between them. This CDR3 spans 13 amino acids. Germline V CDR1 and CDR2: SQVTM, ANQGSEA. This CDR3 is CSVSSGGANEQYF. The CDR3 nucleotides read TGCAGCGTTTCGAGCGGTGGGGCCAACGAGCAGTACTTC.

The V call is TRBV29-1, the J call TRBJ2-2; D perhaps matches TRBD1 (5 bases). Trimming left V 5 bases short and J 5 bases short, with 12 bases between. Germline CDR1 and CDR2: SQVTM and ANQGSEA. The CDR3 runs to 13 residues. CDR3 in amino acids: CSVNQGGTGELFF. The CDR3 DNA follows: TGCAGCGTTAACCAGGGTGGGACCGGGGAGCTGTTTTTT.

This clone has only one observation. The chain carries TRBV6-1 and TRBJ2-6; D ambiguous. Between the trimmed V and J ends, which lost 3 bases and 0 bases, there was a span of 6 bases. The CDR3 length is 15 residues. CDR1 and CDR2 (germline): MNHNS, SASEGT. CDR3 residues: CASSESHSGANVLTF. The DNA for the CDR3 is TGTGCCAGCAGTGAGAGTCACTCTGGGGCCAACGTCCTGACTTTC.

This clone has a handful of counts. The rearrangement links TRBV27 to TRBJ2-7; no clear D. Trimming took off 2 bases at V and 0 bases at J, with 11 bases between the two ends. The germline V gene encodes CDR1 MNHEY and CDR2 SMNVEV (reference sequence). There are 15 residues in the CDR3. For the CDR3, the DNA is TGTGCCAGCAGTTTAGGGCAGGCCAGCTCCTACGAGCAGTACTTC. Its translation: CASSLGQASSYEQYF.

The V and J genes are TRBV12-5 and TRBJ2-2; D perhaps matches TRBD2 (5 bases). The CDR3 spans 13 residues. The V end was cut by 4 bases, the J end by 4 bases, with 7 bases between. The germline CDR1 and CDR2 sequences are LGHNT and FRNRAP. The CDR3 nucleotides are TGTGCTAGTGGTTCCGAGGGCACCGGGGAGCTGTTTTTT. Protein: CASGSEGTGELFF.

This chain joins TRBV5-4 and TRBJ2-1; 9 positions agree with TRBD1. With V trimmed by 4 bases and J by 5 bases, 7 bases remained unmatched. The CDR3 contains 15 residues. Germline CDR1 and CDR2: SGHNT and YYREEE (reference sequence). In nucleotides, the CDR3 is TGTGCCAGCAGCCGTCCGGGACAGGGTAACAATGAGCAGTTCTTC. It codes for CASSRPGQGNNEQFF.

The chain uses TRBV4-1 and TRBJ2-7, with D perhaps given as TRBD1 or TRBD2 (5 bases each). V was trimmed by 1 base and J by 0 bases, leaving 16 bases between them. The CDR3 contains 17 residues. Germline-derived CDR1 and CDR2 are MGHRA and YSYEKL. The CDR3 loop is CASSQATEGSDSYEQYF. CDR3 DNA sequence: TGCGCCAGCAGCCAAGCCACCGAGGGGAGTGACTCCTACGAGCAGTACTTC.

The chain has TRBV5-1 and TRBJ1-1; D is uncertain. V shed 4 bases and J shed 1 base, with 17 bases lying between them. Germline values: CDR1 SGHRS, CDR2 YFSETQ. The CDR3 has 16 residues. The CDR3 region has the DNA TGCGCCAGCAGCCCGAGAGGAGGGAGAACGAACACTGAAGCTTTCTTT. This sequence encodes CASSPRGGRTNTEAFF. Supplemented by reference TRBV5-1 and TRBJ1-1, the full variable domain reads KAGVTQTPRYLIKTRGQQVTLSCSPISGHRSVSWYQQTPGQGLQFLFEYFSETQRNKGNFPGRFSGRQFSNSRSEMNVSTLELGDSALYLCASSPRGGRTNTEAFFGQGTRLTVV.

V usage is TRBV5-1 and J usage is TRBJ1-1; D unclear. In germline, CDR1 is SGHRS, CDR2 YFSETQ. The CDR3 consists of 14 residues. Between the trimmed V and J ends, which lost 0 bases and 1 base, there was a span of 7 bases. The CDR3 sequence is CASSLASGNTEAFF. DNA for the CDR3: TGCGCCAGCAGCTTGGCATCTGGGAACACTGAAGCTTTCTTT.